The 27 T cell receptor beta chains below come from one sample, sequenced in a study of T cells in Graves' hyperthyroidism and ophthalmopathy. Amplified TCR beta CDR3 regions came from RNA transcripts. First-round RT-PCR targeting the TCR CDR3 was performed with the HTBI primer set. MiXCR, applied by TCRdb to the multiplex PCR reads, yields one record per CDR3 protein. The repertoire consists of fewer than 400,000 distinct CDR3 sequences, with 20% to 25% occurring once and the leading ten covering more than 60%. Sequenced material: blood. The receptors shown here come from a man aged 50 to 60 with Graves' hyperthyroidism.

This clonotype occurred a few times. The V and J genes are TRBV19 and TRBJ2-1, with TRBD1 identical over 7 bases. V lost 3 bases and J lost 4; bases outside the gene matches: 6. The CDR3 runs to 15 residues. CDR1 and CDR2 (germline): LNHDA, SQIVND (reference sequence). The CDR3 region has the DNA TGTGCCAGTAGTATGAGGACAGGATCTTACAATGAGCAGTTCTTC. It specifies CASSMRTGSYNEQFF.

Remarks on this clonotype: The conserved phenylalanine or tryptophan is not found at the CDR3 terminus, so this likely reflects a read error. V is TRBV7-9 and J is TRBJ2-7, with 8 bases matching TRBD1. V trimming: 4 bases; J trimming: 6 bases; junction bases outside the gene matches: 8. This CDR3 region has 14 residues. The germline V gene encodes CDR1 SEHNR and CDR2 FQNEAQ (reference sequence). The CDR3 spells CASSSDRGRVEQYL. CDR3 coding DNA: TGTGCCAGCAGCTCCGACAGGGGAAGGGTCGAGCAGTACCTC.

This sequence joins TRBV20-1 and TRBJ1-2; D unresolved. V was trimmed by 4 bases and J by 8 bases, leaving 20 bases between them. Germline V gene sequence: CDR1 DFQATT, CDR2 SNEGSKA (reference sequence). The length of the CDR3 is 14 residues. The CDR3, as DNA: TGCAGTGCTACCCACTCCCCGACCGGTGCCGGCTACACCTTC. Translation: CSATHSPTGAGYTF.

This chain uses TRBV20-1 with TRBJ1-2; D remains unclear. The length of the CDR3 is 12 residues. V was cut by 6 bases and J by 5 bases, with 13 bases left in between. Germline V CDR1 and CDR2: DFQATT, SNEGSKA (reference sequence). Here the CDR3 DNA reads TGCAGTGCCAACGGCGGGCCGTATGGCTACACCTTC. It is translated as CSANGGPYGYTF.

Concerning this clonotype itself: Possible read error: a much larger clone is one base away. This chain links TRBV2 with TRBJ1-1, with 7 bases that match TRBD1. Germline V lookup: CDR1 SNHLY, CDR2 FYNNEI. The CDR3 length is 14 residues. V shed 11 bases, J shed 1 base, and the junction held 10 bases outside the gene matches. The CDR3 region has the DNA TGTGCCGCAGGGGGGAGACTGTGGAACACTGAAGCTTTCTTT. Protein product: CAAGGRLWNTEAFF. Variable domain in full (rest from reference TRBV2 and TRBJ1-1): EPEVTQTPSHQVTQMGQEVILRCVPISNHLYFYWYRQILGQKVEFLVSFYNNEISEKSEIFDDQFSVERPDGSNFTLKIRSTKLEDSAMYFCAAGGRLWNTEAFFGQGTRLTVV.

Of note for this clonotype: Mismatch with germline at one junction end may stem from a read error. V usage is TRBV7-9 and J usage is TRBJ2-7; D gene ambiguous. Germline loops: CDR1 SEHNR, CDR2 FQNEAQ (reference sequence). The CDR3 loop spans 12 amino acids. DNA of the CDR3: TGTGCCAGCAGCCTCAACTCCCACGAGCAGTACTTC. Its protein is CASSLNSHEQYF. Combining the CDR3 with reference TRBV7-9 and TRBJ2-7 gives the whole variable domain DTGVSQNPRHKITKRGQNVTFRCDPISEHNRLYWYRQTLGQGPEFLTYFQNEAQLEKSRLLSDRFSAERPKGSFSTLEIQRTEQGDSAMYLCASSLNSHEQYFGPGTRLTVT.

CDR3 sequence reads: CASSELAGGYEQYF. CDR3 bases: TGTGCCAGCAGTGAACTAGCGGGAGGCTACGAGCAGTACTTC. V is TRBV6-1 and J is TRBJ2-7, with 11 nucleotides matching TRBD2. CDR3 length: 14 amino acids. Trimming at V came to 2 bases and at J to 3 bases, leaving 0 bases not matched to a gene. Germline lookup yields CDR1 MNHNS and CDR2 SASEGT.

The V call is TRBV3-1, the J call TRBJ2-6; D not certain. V dropped 3 bases and J dropped 2 bases, with 8 bases sitting between them. Germline V gene lookup returns CDR1 LGHDT and CDR2 YNNKEL (reference sequence). The CDR3 has 15 amino acids. CDR3 loop: CASSHASAGANVLTF. The CDR3 region has the DNA TGTGCCAGCAGCCACGCTAGTGCTGGGGCCAACGTCCTGACTTTC.

The gene calls are TRBV3-1 and TRBJ2-7; 10 positions agree with TRBD2. J lost 4 bases, V lost 4 bases, and 16 bases had no gene match. The V gene's germline CDR1 is LGHDT and CDR2 YNNKEL (reference sequence). This CDR3 contains 18 residues. The CDR3 region has the DNA TGTGCCAGCAGCCCGGGACTAGCGCAGCGTTCTTCTTCGTACGAGCAGTACTTC. This sequence encodes CASSPGLAQRSSSYEQYF.

There are many counts of this clonotype. The chain combines TRBV11-2 with TRBJ2-3, with D uncertain. CDR1 and CDR2 (germline): SGHAT, FQNNGV. Trimming took off 4 bases at V and 7 bases at J, with 9 bases between the two ends. The CDR3 extends over 12 amino acids. CDR3 protein: CASSSQGNTQYF. Written as DNA, the CDR3 is TGTGCCAGCAGCTCCCAAGGCAATACGCAGTATTTT. Complete variable domain (other parts from reference TRBV11-2 and TRBJ2-3): EAGVAQSPRYKIIEKRQSVAFWCNPISGHATLYWYQQILGQGPKLLIQFQNNGVVDDSQLPKDRFSAERLKGVDSTLKIQPAKLEDSAVYLCASSSQGNTQYFGPGTRLTVL.

The genes are TRBV6-1 and TRBJ1-5; perhaps TRBD1 as D (6 bases). V was pared by 6 bases and J by 4 bases, with 13 bases between. This CDR3 has 14 residues. CDR1 and CDR2 (germline): MNHNS, SASEGT. The CDR3 region has the DNA TGTGCCAGCAGCGTAGGGGGGAGAAATCAGCCCCAGCATTTT. Protein sequence: CASSVGGRNQPQHF.

This clonotype came up many times. The rearrangement joins TRBV19 to TRBJ2-1, with 8 bases aligning to TRBD2. There are 15 residues in the CDR3. The J segment lost 7 bases and the V segment lost 7 bases, leaving 12 bases of the junction unmatched. Per germline, CDR1 LNHDA and CDR2 SQIVND (reference sequence). CDR3 coding DNA: TGTGCCAGTAACTTCCGGAGGGCGGGAGGTAATGAGCAGTTCTTC. Protein product: CASNFRRAGGNEQFF.

About this clonotype itself: At one boundary the junction diverges from the germline segment, which might be a read error. The chain carries TRBV11-2 and TRBJ1-1; 10 bases map to TRBD1. This CDR3 spans 17 amino acids. Per the germline V gene, CDR1 is SGHAT and CDR2 is FQNNGV. CDR3 sequence reads: CASSQEGGGQGFGEAFF. CDR3 sequence (DNA): TGCGCCAGCAGCCAAGAAGGCGGGGGACAGGGGTTTGGTGAAGCTTTCTTT.

This sequence joins TRBV7-9 and TRBJ2-2, with 8 bases matching TRBD2. Germline trimming cut 6 bases from V and 0 bases from J; bases unmatched to any gene: 3. The CDR3 consists of 15 residues. The germline V gene has CDR1 SEHNR and CDR2 FQNEAQ (reference sequence). The CDR3 reads CASRSSGTNTGELFF. CDR3 in DNA: TGTGCCAGCAGGAGTAGCGGGACGAACACCGGGGAGCTGTTTTTT.

The rearrangement links TRBV5-6 to TRBJ2-1, with D uncertain. Trimming stripped 5 bases from V and 0 bases from J, with 12 bases between. This CDR3 is built from 15 residues. Per the germline V gene, CDR1 is SGHDT and CDR2 is YYEEEE. CDR3 sequence reads: CASSARGFSYNEQFF. The CDR3 bases are TGTGCCAGCAGTGCACGAGGTTTCTCCTACAATGAGCAGTTCTTC.

V and J are TRBV5-1 and TRBJ2-5; 7 positions agree with TRBD1. The CDR3 spans 14 residues. Germline trimming cut 4 bases from V and 5 bases from J; bases unmatched to any gene: 8. In germline, CDR1 is SGHRS, CDR2 YFSETQ. DNA for the CDR3: TGCGCCAGCAGCCAGACAGGGACGCGGGAGACCCAGTACTTC. Its protein is CASSQTGTRETQYF.

V usage is TRBV6-6 and J usage is TRBJ2-7; D is unclear. The CDR3 sequence is 15 residues long. With 2 bases removed from V and 0 bases from J, the gap between germline ends came to 11 bases. Germline assignment: CDR1 MNHNY and CDR2 SVGAGI (reference sequence). This chain's CDR3 is CASSYKIASSYEQYF. The CDR3 bases are TGTGCCAGCAGTTACAAAATAGCAAGCTCCTACGAGCAGTACTTC.

This clonotype occurred a few times. The genes are TRBV12-3 or TRBV12-4 and TRBJ2-1, with D possibly being TRBD2 (5 bases). V was cut by 5 bases and J by 7 bases, with 24 bases left in between. The CDR3 is 17 amino acids. The CDR3 DNA reads as TGTGCCAGCAGTGCCGTCCTAGAGGGCTCCGTAGGAAATGAGCAGTTCTTC. Protein: CASSAVLEGSVGNEQFF.

The chain combines TRBV6-1 with TRBJ2-7; tentative D call: TRBD2 (6 bases). The germline gives CDR1 MNHNS, CDR2 SASEGT. The CDR3 loop spans 17 amino acids. The germline V and J ends were trimmed by 4 bases and 3 bases, with 22 bases remaining between them. The chain's CDR3 is CASSALFVTGELYEQYF. CDR3 nucleotide sequence: TGTGCCAGCAGTGCCCTCTTTGTAACGGGGGAACTCTACGAGCAGTACTTC.

This chain uses TRBV12-3 or TRBV12-4 with TRBJ2-1, with 8 bases identical to TRBD1. Losses at the gene ends were 6 bases for V and 4 bases for J; bases not matched to a gene: 8. There are 15 residues in the CDR3. The CDR3 sequence: CASRRDRGFYNEQFF. In nucleotides, the CDR3 is TGTGCCAGCAGAAGAGACAGGGGATTTTACAATGAGCAGTTCTTC.

With regard to this clonotype: One junction end disagrees with the germline gene, perhaps due to a read error. The genes are TRBV11-1 and TRBJ2-1; 12 bases align to TRBD2. Germline-derived CDR1 and CDR2 are SGHAT and FQDESV (reference sequence). The CDR3 loop spans 16 amino acids. In DNA form, the CDR3 reads TGCGCCAGCAGCCCTGCCGGGACTAGCGGGTACAATGAGCAGTTCTTC. It specifies CASSPAGTSGYNEQFF.

The genes are TRBV15 and TRBJ2-5, with 9 bases fitting TRBD1. CDR3 length: 15 amino acids. Trimming removed 3 bases from V and 5 bases from J; junction bases left unmatched: 7. Per the germline V gene, CDR1 is LNHNV and CDR2 is YYDKDF (reference sequence). CDR3 nucleotides: TGTGCCACCAGCAGGGGACAGGGAGGGAGGGAGACCCAGTACTTC. Its translation is CATSRGQGGRETQYF.

This clonotype has ten or more counts. This rearrangement joins TRBV28 to TRBJ2-5, with 13 bases fitting TRBD2. The CDR3 spans 15 residues. The junction had 4 bases not matched to a gene; V was cut back by 4 bases and J by 5 bases. Germline CDR1 is MDHEN and CDR2 is SYDVKM. CDR3 region: CASSWTSGSRETQYF. The CDR3 DNA reads as TGTGCCAGCAGTTGGACTAGCGGGAGCAGGGAGACCCAGTACTTC.

The rearrangement links TRBV29-1 to TRBJ2-7, with D maybe TRBD1 (5 bases). The CDR3 has 13 residues. Deletions cut 7 bases from V and 0 bases from J, with 13 bases between. Looked up from germline, CDR1 is SQVTM and CDR2 is ANQGSEA. The CDR3 DNA reads TGCAGCGCTCGACAGCCCAGCTCCTACGAGCAGTACTTC. Its protein is CSARQPSSYEQYF.

The V gene is TRBV15, the J gene TRBJ1-5; D gene ambiguous. V was clipped by 0 bases and J by 7 bases, with 4 bases between them. This CDR3 has 12 residues. Germline V CDR1 and CDR2: LNHNV, YYDKDF (reference sequence). The CDR3 spells CATSRDGQPQHF. The CDR3 DNA reads TGTGCCACCAGCAGAGATGGGCAGCCCCAGCATTTT.

This clonotype came up a few times. This chain connects TRBV11-3 to TRBJ2-7, with a tentative D call TRBD2 (7 bases). The CDR3 is 15 residues long. CDR1 and CDR2 (germline): SGHNT, YENEEA. V gave up 6 bases and J gave up 4 bases, with 19 bases separating them. CDR3 sequence: CASRRGGGRIYEQYF. The CDR3 DNA sequence: TGTGCCAGCAGACGAGGGGGGGGACGAATTTACGAGCAGTACTTC.

This clonotype has more than one count but fewer than ten. The V gene is TRBV2, the J gene TRBJ1-2; 10 nucleotides align to TRBD1. The J segment lost 5 bases and the V segment lost 7 bases, leaving 7 bases of the junction unmatched. The CDR3 has 14 residues. The germline V gene has CDR1 SNHLY and CDR2 FYNNEI. DNA for the CDR3: TGTGCCAGCACCCCGCCGGACAGGGGGTATGGCTACACCTTC. Protein sequence: CASTPPDRGYGYTF.